The clone carrying this T cell receptor (beta chain) was counted between two and nine times. Its target is unknown. A second PCR, run for about 6 to 11 cycles, used a sample-barcoded 5' primer plus a J-beta primer mix. Unique molecular identifiers of 12 random nucleotides labeled each cDNA. A single record per CDR3 protein comes from TCRdb applying MiXCR to the 5' RACE reads. The sample shows about 830,000 distinct CDR3 sequences, 60% to 80% of them seen only once. This CDR3 is built from 11 residues. CDR1 and CDR2 from the germline V gene are MNHNY and SVGAGI (reference sequence). These data come from a study of blood T cells in healthy people across ages. Overall study results and limits: Older individuals had lower TCR beta diversity per million T cells (the decline was roughly linear).

V is TRBV6-6 and J is TRBJ2-5; D ambiguous. The better agreement between TRBJ2-7 and the DNA end casts doubt on the J call. The sample consisted of blood. This receptor was taken from a young man in good health. Written as DNA, the CDR3 is TGTGCCAGCAGTTCCGCTACCGAGCAGTACTTC. Protein product: CASSSATEQYF.